These 29 T cell receptor beta chains were sequenced from one sample in a study of cytotoxic CD8 clonotypes in ibrutinib-treated CLL (dated by TCRdb to the early 2020s). Libraries were prepared through the immunoSEQ multiplex PCR assay. Here the immuneACCESS table is served through TCRdb, limited to in-frame sequences with V and J called. Missing clones are a known gap in these copies; in checked studies unresolved V genes cover under half, and the rest lacks a known reason. The sample table holds more than 110,000 clones, of which roughly three quarters were seen once. The leading ten clones occupy 4.5% to 6.5% of the sample. Sample time point, as interpreted from the label and publication: around 2 years on ibrutinib. The sample in question was PBMCs, obtained after 24 months of ibrutinib treatment. These receptors were obtained from a human donor with chronic lymphocytic leukemia.

The chain joins TRBV10-2 to TRBJ2-5, with a tentative D call TRBD2 (6 bases). V gave up 8 bases and J gave up 4 bases, with 20 bases separating them. The germline V gene has CDR1 WSHSY and CDR2 SAAADI. The length of the CDR3 is 15 residues. The CDR3 here is CASRLGREWLETQYF. The CDR3 coding sequence is TGCGCCAGCCGCCTGGGTCGGGAGTGGTTAGAGACCCAGTACTTC.

The chain links TRBV5-6 to TRBJ2-7; 9 bases align to TRBD1. Germline trimming cut 2 bases from V and 1 base from J; bases unmatched to any gene: 1. The CDR3 extends over 14 amino acids. Germline assignment: CDR1 SGHDT and CDR2 YYEEEE. CDR3 in amino acids: CASSFGTGSYEQYF. The CDR3 nucleotides are TGTGCCAGCAGCTTTGGGACAGGGTCCTACGAGCAGTACTTC.

The chain is built from TRBV9 and TRBJ2-7; 7 nucleotides align to TRBD1. The CDR3 runs 15 residues. Germline V gene sequence: CDR1 SGDLS, CDR2 YYNGEE. With V trimmed by 3 bases and J by 4 bases, 10 bases remained unmatched. The CDR3 sequence: CASSANPDRAYEQYF. CDR3 nucleotides: TGTGCCAGCAGCGCCAACCCCGACAGGGCTTACGAGCAGTACTTC. The full variable domain, completed using reference TRBV9 and TRBJ2-7, is DSGVTQTPKHLITATGQRVTLRCSPRSGDLSVYWYQQSLDQGLQFLIQYYNGEERAKGNILERFSAQQFPDLHSELNLSSLELGDSALYFCASSANPDRAYEQYFGPGTRLTVT.

The V gene is TRBV10-3, the J gene TRBJ2-7; 13 bases map to TRBD2. CDR3 length: 17 residues. Germline assignment: CDR1 ENHRY and CDR2 SYGVKD. Germline trimming cut 5 bases from V and 1 base from J; bases unmatched to any gene: 8. The CDR3 DNA sequence: TGTGCCATCAGTTTAGAGCCGGGACTAGCGGGATCCTACGAGCAGTACTTC. Translation gives CAISLEPGLAGSYEQYF.

CDR3 sequence reads: CASSSPPGEQYF. The CDR3 DNA is TGTGCCAGCAGTTCCCCCCCTGGGGAGCAGTACTTC. The V gene is TRBV6-6, the J gene TRBJ2-7; no clear D gene. Deletions cut 4 bases from V and 7 bases from J, with 11 bases between. This CDR3 region has 12 residues. CDR1 and CDR2 (germline): MNHNY, SVGAGI (reference sequence).

The V call is TRBV6-4, the J call TRBJ2-3; 14 nucleotides match TRBD2. CDR1 MRHNA and CDR2 SNTAGT come from the germline V gene. After removal of 11 bases from V and 3 bases from J, the junction contained 7 bases not matched to a gene. The CDR3 runs to 15 residues. DNA of the CDR3: TGTGCCGGACGGACTAGCGGGAGGAGGACAGATACGCAGTATTTT. This encodes CAGRTSGRRTDTQYF.

The chain employs TRBV7-2 and TRBJ1-2; 8 nucleotides line up with TRBD1. This CDR3 is 12 amino acids long. Germline lookup yields CDR1 SGHTA and CDR2 FQGNSA. V was clipped by 4 bases and J by 8 bases; unmatched bases: 3. The CDR3 spells CASSSQGAGYTF. The CDR3, as DNA: TGTGCCAGCAGCTCCCAGGGGGCCGGCTACACCTTC.

This chain connects TRBV7-2 to TRBJ1-1; D is unresolved. The V end lost 5 bases, the J end lost 0 bases, and 4 bases lay between the germline ends. Germline CDR1 is SGHTA and CDR2 is FQGNSA. The CDR3 length is 12 residues. CDR3: CASSALNTEAFF. The CDR3 nucleotides are TGTGCCAGCAGCGCCTTGAACACTGAAGCTTTCTTT. Complete variable domain (other parts from reference TRBV7-2 and TRBJ1-1): GAGVSQSPSNKVTEKGKDVELRCDPISGHTALYWYRQSLGQGLEFLIYFQGNSAPDKSGLPSDRFSAERTGGSVSTLTIQRTQQEDSAVYLCASSALNTEAFFGQGTRLTVV.

This chain connects TRBV19 to TRBJ1-5; possible D gene TRBD1, 5 bases. Germline CDR1 is LNHDA and CDR2 is SQIVND (reference sequence). CDR3 length equals 13 residues. Trimming left V 1 base short and J 6 bases short, with 7 bases between. The CDR3 sequence is CASSIADSQPQHF. Here the CDR3 DNA reads TGTGCCAGTAGTATAGCCGACAGTCAGCCCCAGCATTTT.

The chain uses TRBV28 and TRBJ2-1; D unresolved. Germline lookup yields CDR1 MDHEN and CDR2 SYDVKM. V shed 9 bases and J shed 5 bases, with 14 bases lying between them. The CDR3 spans 13 residues. CDR3: CASCRPFHNEQFF. The CDR3 nucleotides read TGTGCCAGTTGTAGGCCCTTCCACAATGAGCAGTTCTTC.

J is TRBJ2-5 and V is TRBV10-3; 7 bases are shared with TRBD2. The germline V gene encodes CDR1 ENHRY and CDR2 SYGVKD. The CDR3 contains 13 residues. Trimming cost V 10 bases and J 2 bases; bases outside gene matches: 7. The CDR3 protein is CATRGGLQETQYF. In nucleotides, the CDR3 is TGTGCCACCCGCGGGGGACTTCAAGAGACCCAGTACTTC.

The genes are TRBV7-2 and TRBJ1-6; possibly TRBD1 for D (5 bases). Looked up from germline, CDR1 is SGHTA and CDR2 is FQGNSA. CDR3 length equals 17 residues. The V gene lost 0 bases and the J gene lost 5 bases, with 14 bases spanning the gap. The CDR3 reads CASSLAPRGVDNSPLHF. The CDR3 nucleotides read TGTGCCAGCAGCTTAGCGCCTCGAGGGGTGGATAATTCACCCCTCCACTTT.

This chain connects TRBV7-9 to TRBJ2-7; D uncertain. The CDR3 is 14 residues long. With 1 base removed from V and 2 bases from J, the gap between germline ends came to 9 bases. Germline V CDR1 and CDR2: SEHNR, FQNEAQ (reference sequence). The CDR3 protein is CASSLEPGPYEQYF. CDR3 sequence (DNA): TGTGCCAGCAGCTTAGAGCCCGGACCCTACGAGCAGTACTTC. Filled out from reference TRBV7-9 and TRBJ2-7, the complete variable domain reads DTGVSQNPRHKITKRGQNVTFRCDPISEHNRLYWYRQTLGQGPEFLTYFQNEAQLEKSRLLSDRFSAERPKGSFSTLEIQRTEQGDSAMYLCASSLEPGPYEQYFGPGTRLTVT.

CDR3 residues: CASGSNSPLHF. The DNA for the CDR3 is TGTGCCAGCGGGTCCAATTCACCCCTCCACTTT. The chain recombines TRBV28 with TRBJ1-6; D gene ambiguous. Trimming shortened V by 8 bases and J by 7 bases, and 6 bases separated the two germline ends. Germline-derived CDR1 and CDR2 are MDHEN and SYDVKM. This CDR3 is 11 amino acids long.

For this clone: A read error may account for a junction end that differs from germline. The rearrangement uses TRBV18 and TRBJ2-4; 9 nucleotides match TRBD2. Germline V gives CDR1 KGHSH, CDR2 LQKENI. The CDR3 spans 17 residues. CDR3 nucleotides: TGTGCCAGCTCCCCACCCCCCCGCGGTAGCGGGAGTTACATTCAGTACTTC. Protein product: CASSPPPRGSGSYIQYF. Based on the CDR3 plus reference TRBV18 and TRBJ2-4, the full variable domain is NAGVMQNPRHLVRRRGQEARLRCSPMKGHSHVYWYRQLPEEGLKFMVYLQKENIIDESGMPKERFSAEFPKEGPSILRIQQVVRGDSAAYFCASSPPPRGSGSYIQYFGAGTRLSVL.

V gene TRBV6-6 combines with J gene TRBJ1-4; D is unclear. The CDR3 is 13 amino acids. Between the trimmed V and J ends, which lost 5 bases and 8 bases, there was a span of 12 bases. Germline V CDR1 and CDR2: MNHNY, SVGAGI (reference sequence). Written as DNA, the CDR3 is TGTGCCAGCAGTCCCGGGGAAGGCGAAAAACTGTTTTTT. As protein: CASSPGEGEKLFF.

J is TRBJ2-7 and V is TRBV30; a weak D match, TRBD2 (6 bases). The CDR3 is made up of 14 amino acids. Trimming removed 4 bases at V and 5 bases at J, with 18 bases between. Looked up from germline, CDR1 is GTSNPN and CDR2 is SVGIG (reference sequence). The CDR3 nucleotides read TGTGCCTGGACCCGAATCGGGGGAGGCGACGAGCAGTACTTC. Its translation is CAWTRIGGGDEQYF.

This rearrangement joins TRBV7-2 to TRBJ2-1; no clear D gene. V was clipped by 7 bases and J by 0 bases, with 7 bases between them. The length of the CDR3 is 13 residues. Germline V gene data show CDR1 as SGHTA and CDR2 as FQGNSA. The CDR3 region is CASTQSSYNEQFF. The CDR3 region has the DNA TGTGCCAGCACCCAATCCTCCTACAATGAGCAGTTCTTC.

The chain is built from TRBV7-3 and TRBJ2-5; 7 bases are shared with TRBD1. In germline, CDR1 is SGHTA, CDR2 FQGTGA. This CDR3 is built from 16 residues. V lost 1 base, J lost 2 bases, and 7 bases stayed unmatched. For the CDR3, the DNA is TGTGCCAGCAGCTTAATGGGGACAGCTAGTCAAGAGACCCAGTACTTC. Translation: CASSLMGTASQETQYF. Full variable domain (rest looked up from reference TRBV7-3 and TRBJ2-5): GAGVSQTPSNKVTEKGKYVELRCDPISGHTALYWYRQSLGQGPEFLIYFQGTGAADDSGLPNDRFFAVRPEGSVSTLKIQRTERGDSAVYLCASSLMGTASQETQYFGPGTRLLVL.

A single count supports this clone. The chain combines TRBV14 with TRBJ2-1, with D perhaps TRBD1 (6 bases). Germline V gene sequence: CDR1 SGHDN, CDR2 FVKESK. The CDR3 contains 12 residues. Trimming stripped 6 bases from V and 9 bases from J, with 12 bases between. The CDR3 sequence is CASRYRVGEQFF. The CDR3 coding sequence is TGTGCCAGCAGGTACAGGGTTGGTGAGCAGTTCTTC.

This clone appeared a few times. The chain recombines TRBV18 with TRBJ1-1, with TRBD1 identical over 7 bases. CDR3 length equals 16 residues. V dropped 2 bases and J dropped 1; count of bases not matched to a gene: 7. CDR1 KGHSH and CDR2 LQKENI come from the germline V gene. CDR3 DNA sequence: TGTGCCAGCTCACCAATCCAGGGGGGGACGAACACTGAAGCTTTCTTT. Protein: CASSPIQGGTNTEAFF.

This clone came up a few times. CDR3 region: CASSSADRGLDEQYF. In DNA form, the CDR3 reads TGTGCCAGCAGCTCGGCGGACAGGGGTCTCGACGAGCAGTACTTC. The chain is built from TRBV6-6 and TRBJ2-7; TRBD1 agrees at 9 bases. Per the germline V gene, CDR1 is MNHNY and CDR2 is SVGAGI (reference sequence). The CDR3 loop spans 15 amino acids. J lost 5 bases, V lost 6 bases, and 11 bases had no gene match.

The count of this clone is one. V usage is TRBV2 and J usage is TRBJ2-3; a possible D gene is TRBD2 (6 bases). Germline V gives CDR1 SNHLY, CDR2 FYNNEI. Trimming stripped 4 bases from V and 0 bases from J, with 11 bases between. The CDR3 is 15 residues long. The CDR3: CASSVRGMSTDTQYF. CDR3 DNA sequence: TGTGCCAGCAGTGTGCGCGGGATGAGCACAGATACGCAGTATTTT.

CDR3 sequence reads: CASSPLANQETQYF. The CDR3 DNA is TGTGCCAGCAGTCCCCTAGCCAACCAAGAGACCCAGTACTTC. The rearrangement joins TRBV2 to TRBJ2-5; possibly TRBD2 for D (5 bases). The CDR3 loop spans 14 amino acids. V lost 5 bases, J lost 0 bases, and 10 bases lay in between. Germline CDR1 reads SNHLY; CDR2 reads FYNNEI.

The V gene is TRBV21-1, the J gene TRBJ1-4; the D call of TRBD1 is as the table states it, not checked on the DNA. TRBV21-1 is flagged as a pseudogene. The CDR3 covers 14 residues. CDR3 protein: CASSPRDRGEKLFF. CDR3 DNA sequence: TGTGCCAGCAGCCCCCGGGACAGGGGGGAAAAACTGTTTTTT.

V usage is TRBV7-9 and J usage is TRBJ2-7, with D possibly being TRBD1 or TRBD2 (6 bases each). This CDR3 spans 15 amino acids. Trimming took off 3 bases at V and 2 bases at J, with 14 bases between the two ends. Germline V lookup: CDR1 SEHNR, CDR2 FQNEAQ (reference sequence). The CDR3 region is CASSLGAGTAYEQYF. CDR3 sequence (DNA): TGTGCCAGCAGCTTGGGGGCGGGAACGGCCTACGAGCAGTACTTC.

This clone has only a few counts. V usage is TRBV7-8 and J usage is TRBJ2-1; D assignment may be TRBD1 or TRBD2 (5 bases each). The CDR3 runs 14 residues. V was trimmed by 0 bases and J by 10 bases, leaving 13 bases between them. CDR1 is SGHVS and CDR2 is FQNEAQ in the germline V gene. The CDR3 is CASSLAGTPAEQFF. CDR3 sequence (DNA): TGTGCCAGCAGCTTAGCTGGGACGCCGGCCGAGCAGTTCTTC.

V and J are TRBV13 and TRBJ2-4, with 8 bases that match TRBD1. Germline CDR1 reads PRHDT; CDR2 reads FYEKMQ (reference sequence). V trimming: 3 bases; J trimming: 6 bases; junction bases outside the gene matches: 10. The CDR3 consists of 16 residues. The CDR3 sequence is CASSFFGTGEGNIQYF. Here the CDR3 DNA reads TGTGCCAGCAGCTTCTTCGGGACAGGAGAAGGAAACATTCAGTACTTC. Full variable domain (missing parts from reference TRBV13 and TRBJ2-4): AAGVIQSPRHLIKEKRETATLKCYPIPRHDTVYWYQQGPGQDPQFLISFYEKMQSDKGSIPDRFSAQQFSDYHSELNMSSLELGDSALYFCASSFFGTGEGNIQYFGAGTRLSVL.

This clone was observed a single time. This chain links TRBV6-5 with TRBJ2-3; tentatively, D is TRBD1 or TRBD2 (5 bases each). Deletions cut 6 bases from V and 4 bases from J, with 17 bases between. The germline CDR1 and CDR2 sequences are MNHEY and SVGAGI. The CDR3 spans 15 residues. The CDR3 sequence is CASSPAWDGADTQYF. In DNA, the CDR3 is TGTGCCAGCAGCCCTGCGTGGGACGGCGCAGATACGCAGTATTTT.